These T cell receptor beta chains were read from a single sample in a study of cytomegalovirus exposure and HLA in healthy donors. Generated by immunoSEQ multiplex PCR, the TCRdb table keeps only in-frame clones and is missing some. The profile shows 150,000 or so clones, around 79% of them singletons. Specimen: PBMCs. These receptors were taken from a man younger than 35 in good health and CMV-seronegative. CDR3s include the opening cysteine and the closing phenylalanine or tryptophan. Fields, in order: CDR3 protein, CDR3 DNA, D gene, J gene, clone size, V gene. A D gene is named only where the DNA matches it firmly. The size field is filled for only some rows; it gives once, few, many or a size class.

CASSYYRGIESYNSPLHF	TGTGCCAGCAGTTACTACAGGGGAATTGAGTCCTATAATTCACCCCTCCACTTT	TRBD1	TRBJ1-6	NA	TRBV27
CASSDSQEPGNTIYF	TGTGCCAGCAGTGACTCCCAGGAACCTGGAAACACCATATATTTT	NA	TRBJ1-3	few	TRBV6-4
CASSGTSGHFQETQYF	TGTGCCAGCAGCGGGACTAGCGGTCACTTTCAAGAGACCCAGTACTTC	TRBD2	TRBJ2-5	NA	TRBV2
CASSAGQFGGNQPQHF	TGCGCCAGCAGCGCTGGACAGTTCGGGGGCAATCAGCCCCAGCATTTT	NA	TRBJ1-5	NA	TRBV5-1
CASRGGAGSYYGYTF	TGTGCCAGCAGGGGGGGGGCAGGGTCATACTATGGCTACACCTTC	NA	TRBJ1-2	NA	TRBV5-5
CASSLYALTGEQYF	TGCGCCAGCAGCTTGTATGCGCTAACGGGAGAGCAGTACTTC	NA	TRBJ2-5	NA	TRBV5-1
CAWSVGGQGTRKTQYF	TGTGCCTGGAGTGTAGGTGGGCAGGGGACGAGAAAGACCCAGTACTTC	NA	TRBJ2-5	NA	TRBV30
CASSQDGVRGGVFNEQFF	TGCGCCAGCAGCCAAGATGGGGTCCGGGGGGGCGTGTTCAATGAGCAGTTCTTC	TRBD2	TRBJ2-1	NA	TRBV4-1
CASSETGGAGQPQHF	TGTGCCAGCAGTGAAACAGGGGGCGCGGGTCAGCCCCAGCATTTT	TRBD1	TRBJ1-5	NA	TRBV6-4
CASSDFSYGYTF	TGTGCCAGCTCGGACTTTTCCTATGGCTACACCTTC	NA	TRBJ1-2	NA	TRBV6-6
CASSLDRGNEQFF	TGTGCTAGCAGCTTAGACAGGGGAAATGAGCAGTTCTTC	TRBD1	TRBJ2-1	NA	TRBV7-7
CASSPVPTGLTEAFF	TGCGCCAGCAGCCCCGTTCCGACAGGCCTCACTGAAGCTTTCTTT	NA	TRBJ1-1	NA	TRBV5-1
CASSQDITMNTEAFF	TGTGCCAGCAGTCAGGACATAACCATGAACACTGAAGCTTTCTTT	NA	TRBJ1-1	NA	TRBV2
CASSPGTLANSPLHF	TGTGCCAGCTCACCCGGGACATTAGCGAATTCACCCCTCCACTTT	NA	TRBJ1-6	once	TRBV18
CAISESNAGTVEKLFF	TGTGCCATCAGTGAGTCTAATGCAGGGACTGTTGAAAAACTGTTTTTT	NA	TRBJ1-4	NA	TRBV10-3
CASSQGGRAMYF	TGTGCCAGCAGCCAAGGGGGCAGGGCGATGTACTTC	NA	TRBJ2-7	NA	TRBV4-2
CASRGEQGGSPLHF	TGTGCCAGCAGAGGGGAACAGGGGGGTTCACCCCTCCACTTT	TRBD1	TRBJ1-6	NA	TRBV13
CASSLGQGNSYTF	TGTGCCAGCAGCCTGGGACAGGGGAATAGCTACACCTTC	TRBD1	TRBJ1-2	NA	TRBV6-5
CASNLGVNTEAFF	TGTGCCAGCAATCTAGGCGTGAACACTGAAGCTTTCTTT	NA	TRBJ1-1	once	TRBV6-5
CASSSTDRFTYEQYF	TGTGCCAGCAGCTCTACTGATCGATTTACCTACGAGCAGTACTTC	NA	TRBJ2-7	NA	TRBV7-3
CASSESGGIDTEAFF	TGTGCCAGCAGTGAGTCAGGGGGGATCGACACTGAAGCTTTCTTT	TRBD1	TRBJ1-1	few	TRBV6-1
CASSPRGWGNEKLFF	TGTGCCAGCAGCCCCCGAGGGTGGGGTAATGAAAAACTGTTTTTT	NA	TRBJ1-4	few	TRBV7-2
CASSDREKLFF	TGTGCCAGCAGTGATCGGGAAAAACTGTTTTTT	NA	TRBJ1-4	NA	TRBV28
CASSQESRYGYTF	TGTGCCAGCAGCCAAGAGAGCCGCTATGGCTACACCTTC	NA	TRBJ1-2	NA	TRBV4-2
CASSQGADSFYEQYF	TGTGCCAGCAGCCAAGGGGCAGACAGCTTCTACGAGCAGTACTTC	NA	TRBJ2-7	once	TRBV14
CASSLPGVSPSGEKLFF	TGTGCCAGCAGCTTACCGGGTGTCTCCCCGTCTGGTGAAAAACTGTTTTTT	NA	TRBJ1-4	NA	TRBV7-8
CAIRVTGGNTEAFF	TGTGCCATCAGGGTGACAGGGGGCAACACTGAAGCTTTCTTT	TRBD1	TRBJ1-1	few	TRBV10-3
CASSPPGLAETQYF	TGTGCCAGCTCACCCCCGGGACTTGCGGAGACCCAGTACTTC	NA	TRBJ2-5	NA	TRBV18
CASSIGQSETQYF	TGTGCCAGTAGTATAGGCCAGTCAGAGACCCAGTACTTC	NA	TRBJ2-5	NA	TRBV19
CASSPPGRYGYTF	TGTGCCAGCAGCCCCCCCGGGAGGTATGGCTACACCTTC	NA	TRBJ1-2	NA	TRBV9
CASSAGTGELFF	TGCGCCAGCAGTGCGGGGACCGGGGAGCTGTTTTTT	NA	TRBJ2-2	few	TRBV10-1
CASSGGRGLGELFF	TGCGCCAGCAGTGGGGGCCGGGGACTCGGGGAGCTGTTTTTT	NA	TRBJ2-2	NA	TRBV10-1
CASSGIQGANEQFF	TGCGCCAGCAGCGGGATACAGGGGGCGAATGAGCAGTTCTTC	TRBD1	TRBJ2-1	once	TRBV10-2
CASSPLGGQNYGYTF	TGCGCCAGCAGCCCCCTTGGGGGACAGAACTATGGCTACACCTTC	TRBD1	TRBJ1-2	NA	TRBV5-1
CASSLEQGLNEQFF	TGTGCCAGCAGTTTAGAGCAGGGGCTGAATGAGCAGTTCTTC	NA	TRBJ2-1	NA	TRBV27
CASSGTGLGYQPQHF	TGTGCCAGCAGTGGGACAGGCCTAGGGTATCAGCCCCAGCATTTT	TRBD1	TRBJ1-5	NA	TRBV6-1